The 5 T cell receptor beta chains below all came from one sample that was sequenced in a study of blood T cell repertoires in COVID-19. This table comes from immunoSEQ multiplex PCR, and its TCRdb copy is limited to in-frame clones, with some not included. Of about 350,000 clones listed, over 80% are singletons. Sequences were obtained from peripheral blood. Every receptor here comes from a young man with COVID-19, enrolled during active disease.

This clone is a singleton in its sample. The chain combines TRBV4-2 with TRBJ2-7; TRBD2 agrees at 12 bases. This CDR3 is built from 18 residues. The J segment lost 0 bases and the V segment lost 0 bases, leaving 6 bases of the junction unmatched. CDR1 is LGHNA and CDR2 is YNFKEQ in the germline V gene. This CDR3 reads CASSQDPPTSGSSYEQYF. CDR3 bases: TGTGCCAGCAGCCAAGATCCCCCGACTAGCGGGAGCTCCTACGAGCAGTACTTC.

This sequence joins TRBV7-3 and TRBJ2-5; maybe TRBD1 (6 bases). V dropped 2 bases and J dropped 3 bases, with 16 bases sitting between them. CDR3 length: 16 residues. CDR1 SGHTA and CDR2 FQGTGA come from the germline V gene. The CDR3 region is CASSLSDSHSKETQYF. The DNA of the CDR3 is TGTGCCAGCAGCTTATCGGACAGCCACTCCAAAGAGACCCAGTACTTC.

The J gene is TRBJ2-3, the V gene TRBV19, with TRBD2 identical over 8 bases. Germline values: CDR1 LNHDA, CDR2 SQIVND (reference sequence). The junction had 16 bases not matched to a gene; V was cut back by 5 bases and J by 6 bases. CDR3 length: 17 residues. In nucleotides, the CDR3 is TGTGCCAGTAGTCAACCGGGACTAGTAGAGGTAGCTGATACGCAGTATTTT. Protein product: CASSQPGLVEVADTQYF.

The gene calls are TRBV7-3 and TRBJ1-1; no clear D gene. CDR3 length equals 13 residues. Per germline, CDR1 SGHTA and CDR2 FQGTGA. The ends were cut back, 4 bases at V and 1 base at J, with 7 bases in the middle. Here the CDR3 reads CASSSRQNTEAFF. CDR3 coding DNA: TGTGCCAGCAGCTCACGACAGAACACTGAAGCTTTCTTT.

The V gene is TRBV15, the J gene TRBJ2-3, with 8 bases fitting TRBD2. This CDR3 is 16 amino acids long. V was pared by 0 bases and J by 5 bases, with 7 bases of the junction left unmatched. Germline V gene data show CDR1 as LNHNV and CDR2 as YYDKDF (reference sequence). CDR3 residues: CATSRDLWREEDTQYF. The CDR3 coding sequence is TGTGCCACCAGCAGAGATCTGTGGCGGGAGGAAGATACGCAGTATTTT.